This TCR beta chain was recorded in a study of response to subunit inactivated influenza vaccine. Findings and caveats of the study: After each seasonal influenza vaccination, few new T cells are recruited, the authors suggested.

Via MiXCR, TCRdb re-called the RT-PCR reads, giving one row per CDR3 protein. The sample comprises hundreds of thousands of distinct CDR3 sequences, 6% to 9% of which are singletons, and 13% rests with the top ten. Germline CDR1 reads SGHRS; CDR2 reads YFSETQ. Between the trimmed V and J ends, which lost 2 bases and 2 bases, there was a span of 13 bases. CDR3 size: 15 residues. The table lists this clonotype with many counts. Its matching antigen is unknown. The chain is built from TRBV5-1 and TRBJ2-5; TRBD1 might be the D (6 bases). This TCR was sampled from a man aged 45-69 years who received an inactivated influenza vaccine. The material sequenced was PBMCs from blood, taken around 25 months after vaccination. This chain's CDR3 is CASSLTGRPQETQYF. The CDR3 DNA sequence: TGCGCCAGCAGCTTAACAGGGCGTCCACAAGAGACCCAGTACTTC.